These T cell receptor beta chains were read from a single sample in a study of blood T cell repertoires in COVID-19. TCRdb keeps only in-frame clones here, not all; method: immunoSEQ multiplex PCR. The sample comprises tens of thousands of clones, approximately 80% of which are singletons, and roughly 2.6% rests with the top ten. The source material was peripheral blood. Every receptor here comes from a woman aged 55-70 years with acute or convalescent COVID-19. The CDR3 runs from the conserved cysteine through the conserved F or W. Each record gives: J gene, clone size, V gene, D gene, CDR3 DNA, CDR3 protein. The D gene is left open where the match is weak. The size of a clone is reported for some rows only, either as once, few or many, or as a class for expanded clones.

TRBJ2-5,NA,TRBV2,NA,TGTGCCAGCAATACAGGAGGGCTGGAGACCCAGTACTTC,CASNTGGLETQYF
TRBJ1-3,NA,TRBV6-5,NA,TGTGCCAGCAACGGGGGACCTAGCTCTGGAAACACCATATATTTT,CASNGGPSSGNTIYF
TRBJ1-2,NA,TRBV28,TRBD1,TGTGCCAGCAGCCTATCGACAGGGAAGCTCTATGGCTACACCTTC,CASSLSTGKLYGYTF
TRBJ1-6,once,TRBV7-5,NA,TGTGCCAGAAGCTTAAGTAGTCTCGGTAATTCACCCCTCCACTTT,CARSLSSLGNSPLHF
TRBJ2-5,NA,TRBV19,TRBD2,TGTGCCAGTAGTATTACTAGCGGGGGGGCCAAAGAGACCCAGTACTTC,CASSITSGGAKETQYF
TRBJ2-3,NA,TRBV7-2,TRBD2,TGTGCCAGCAGCTTAGCTAGCGGGAGGGTGACAGATACGCAGTATTTT,CASSLASGRVTDTQYF
TRBJ1-3,NA,TRBV25-1,NA,TGTGCCACCCTGGGAGGCGGTACGTCGGAAGACACCATATATTTT,CATLGGGTSEDTIYF
TRBJ1-2,NA,TRBV5-1,TRBD1,TGCGCCAGCAGCTCCCGGGACAGGAATGGCTACACCTTC,CASSSRDRNGYTF
TRBJ1-2,few,TRBV14,NA,TGTGCCAGCAGCCAAGGGACACCCAACTATGGCTACACCTTC,CASSQGTPNYGYTF
TRBJ1-6,NA,TRBV5-1,TRBD1,TGCGCCAGCAGCCCCTACGGACAGGGTGGTTCACCCCTCCACTTT,CASSPYGQGGSPLHF
TRBJ1-1,NA,TRBV29-1,NA,TGCAGCGCGTCAGACAGAAACACTGAAGCTTTCTTT,CSASDRNTEAFF
TRBJ1-5,NA,TRBV7-2,TRBD1,TGTGCCAGCAGCTCAGGGACAGGTCGCCAGCCCCAGCATTTT,CASSSGTGRQPQHF
TRBJ1-5,NA,TRBV19,TRBD1,TGTGCCAGTAGTGAGACAGGGGGCCAATATAGCAATCAGCCCCAGCATTTT,CASSETGGQYSNQPQHF